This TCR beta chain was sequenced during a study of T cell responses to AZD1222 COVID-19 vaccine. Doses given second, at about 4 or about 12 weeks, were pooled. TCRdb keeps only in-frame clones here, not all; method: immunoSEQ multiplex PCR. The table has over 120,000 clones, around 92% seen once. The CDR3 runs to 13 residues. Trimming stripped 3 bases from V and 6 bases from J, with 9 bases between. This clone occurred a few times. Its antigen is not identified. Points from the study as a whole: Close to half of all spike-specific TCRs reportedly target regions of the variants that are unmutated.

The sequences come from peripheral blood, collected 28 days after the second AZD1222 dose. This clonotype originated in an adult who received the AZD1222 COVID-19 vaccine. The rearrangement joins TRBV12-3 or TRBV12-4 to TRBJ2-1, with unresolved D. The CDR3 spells CASSLRSANEQFF. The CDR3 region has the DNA TGTGCCAGCAGTTTGAGGTCAGCCAATGAGCAGTTCTTC.